The sequence of this T cell receptor (beta chain) was determined in a study of cytomegalovirus exposure and HLA in healthy donors. About the study: An early release of data contained roughly 90 million unique TCRs, which came from HLA-typed donors. Findings and caveats of the study: The study recorded 150 to 200 TCR beta chains that were cytomegalovirus-associated.

PCR amplification relied on 60 Vbeta primers (plus 13 Jbeta primers). Produced via immunoSEQ multiplex PCR; TCRdb's table is partial and in-frame only. The sample yields approximately 70,000 clones, roughly 64% seen once. In the case of this clone: Its antigen is unknown.

Germline lookup yields CDR1 SGHDT and CDR2 YYEEEE. V was pared by 4 bases and J by 0 bases, with 3 bases of the junction left unmatched. The CDR3 is 14 residues long. This clonotype was obtained from a man between 35 and 55 years old in good health and CMV-seropositive. The rearrangement uses TRBV5-6 and TRBJ2-7; 8 nucleotides agree with TRBD2. The sample taken for sequencing was PBMCs. CDR3 residues: CASSVAGSSYEQYF. Here the CDR3 DNA reads TGTGCCAGCAGCGTAGCGGGAAGCTCCTACGAGCAGTACTTC.